Listed below are T cell receptor beta chains from one sample, sequenced in a study of Ad26.COV2.S vaccination and SARS-CoV-2 variants. Profiling relied on immunoSEQ multiplex PCR, and the TCRdb table lists in-frame clones only, not all of them. Here the sample spans roughly 330,000 clones, roughly 88% being singletons. The sequences come from peripheral blood, collected in a trial of Ad26.COV2.S vaccine versus placebo. The receptors stem from a person between 18 and 59 years old who received the Ad26.COV2.S COVID-19 vaccine or a placebo. The CDR3 runs from the conserved cysteine through the conserved F or W. Each record gives: clone size, D gene, J gene, V gene, CDR3 length, CDR3 protein, CDR3 DNA. A D gene is named only where the DNA matches it firmly. Clone size, where shown, is once, few, many, or a class for clones that have expanded.

- | - | TRBJ1-1 | TRBV6-2/TRBV6-3 | 14 | CASSLFWKSLEAFF | TGTGCCAGCAGTTTATTTTGGAAATCTCTCGAAGCTTTCTTT
- | TRBD1 | TRBJ1-3 | TRBV11-2 | 16 | CASSARDRGSGNTIYF | TGTGCCAGCAGCGCGCGGGACAGAGGCTCTGGAAACACCATATATTTT
- | TRBD1 | TRBJ2-1 | TRBV6-5 | 15 | CASSTDRANNNEQFF | TGTGCCAGCAGCACGGACAGGGCCAACAACAATGAGCAGTTCTTC
few | TRBD1 | TRBJ1-5 | TRBV6-5 | 13 | CASKSDRGQPQHF | TGTGCCAGCAAATCAGACAGGGGTCAGCCCCAGCATTTT
- | - | TRBJ1-1 | TRBV10-3 | 15 | CAISGSRNGRLEAFF | TGTGCCATCAGTGGGTCTAGAAATGGTCGCCTGGAAGCTTTCTTT
- | - | TRBJ2-1 | TRBV9 | 13 | CASSGHRANEQFF | TGTGCCAGCAGCGGACACCGAGCCAATGAGCAGTTCTTC
- | - | TRBJ1-2 | TRBV12-5 | 13 | CASGTDRARGYTF | TGTGCTAGTGGTACTGACAGAGCCCGGGGCTACACCTTC
once | - | TRBJ2-3 | TRBV7-9 | 16 | CASSLGGGRGADTQYF | TGTGCCAGCAGCTTAGGTGGAGGGAGAGGGGCAGATACGCAGTATTTT
- | TRBD2 | TRBJ2-1 | TRBV10-3 | 13 | CATSSGIDNEQFF | TGTGCCACCTCTAGCGGGATTGACAATGAGCAGTTCTTC
once | - | TRBJ2-3 | TRBV27 | 16 | CASSLVSRFSTDTQYF | TGTGCCAGCAGTTTAGTATCGCGGTTTAGCACAGATACGCAGTATTTT
- | - | TRBJ1-2 | TRBV19 | 13 | CASSIELFYGYTF | TGTGCCAGTAGTATTGAGCTATTCTATGGCTACACCTTC
- | TRBD2 | TRBJ2-5 | TRBV11-3 | 17 | CASSLVASGSDRETQYF | TGTGCCAGCAGCTTAGTGGCTAGCGGGAGTGATAGGGAGACCCAGTACTTC
few | TRBD1 | TRBJ2-5 | TRBV29-1 | 15 | CSVEERDREEETQYF | TGCAGCGTTGAAGAGCGGGACAGGGAAGAAGAGACCCAGTACTTC
few | - | TRBJ1-2 | TRBV15 | 14 | CATSRPRDGYGYTF | TGTGCCACCAGCAGACCTAGGGACGGCTATGGCTACACCTTC
once | TRBD1 | TRBJ1-4 | TRBV4-3 | 14 | CASSQPGGNEKLFF | TGCGCCAGCAGCCAACCAGGGGGTAATGAAAAACTGTTTTTT
- | - | TRBJ2-3 | TRBV11-2 | 17 | CASRPGRYTRGPDTQYF | TGTGCCAGCAGACCGGGACGTTATACCAGAGGGCCAGATACGCAGTATTTT
- | - | TRBJ2-3 | TRBV7-2 | 15 | CASSLERTGTDTQYF | TGTGCCAGCAGCTTAGAGCGGACGGGCACAGATACGCAGTATTTT
once | - | TRBJ1-2 | TRBV6-5 | 14 | CASSRPQLNYGYTF | TGTGCCAGCAGTCGGCCACAGCTTAACTATGGCTACACCTTC
- | - | TRBJ1-1 | TRBV4-3 | 13 | CASSQDWGTEAFF | TGCGCCAGCAGCCAAGATTGGGGAACTGAAGCTTTCTTT
once | TRBD2 | TRBJ2-3 | TRBV29-1 | 14 | CSVLTSESTDTQYF | TGCAGCGTTCTAACTAGCGAAAGCACAGATACGCAGTATTTT
- | TRBD1 | TRBJ2-3 | TRBV19 | 16 | CASSYEIPRGSDTQYF | TGTGCCAGTAGCTACGAAATACCCAGGGGGTCAGATACGCAGTATTTT
few | - | TRBJ1-1 | TRBV28 | 14 | CASSLSGRGTEAFF | TGTGCCAGCAGTTTGTCCGGAAGGGGCACTGAAGCTTTCTTT
- | TRBD1 | TRBJ1-6 | TRBV7-9 | 13 | CASSAWTGPPLHF | TGTGCCAGCAGCGCGTGGACAGGCCCACCCCTCCACTTT
- | - | TRBJ1-2 | TRBV21-1 | 12 | CASRHRQYGYTF | TGTGCCAGCAGGCACCGACAGTATGGCTACACCTTC
once | - | TRBJ1-2 | TRBV19 | 13 | CASSNLYNYGYTF | TGTGCCAGTAGTAATTTGTATAACTATGGCTACACCTTC
- | - | TRBJ1-2 | TRBV18 | 13 | CASSPGKNYGYTF | TGTGCCAGCTCACCCGGCAAAAACTATGGCTACACCTTC